This T cell receptor (beta chain) originates from a study of PD-1 blockade in classical Hodgkin lymphoma. In the case of this clone: Its cognate antigen is unknown.

Sequenced by immunoSEQ multiplex PCR; TCRdb stores in-frame clones only, minus some. The data show 38,000 or so clones, roughly two thirds seen once. All patients relapsed after autologous stem cell transplantation, and brentuximab vedotin exposure varied. Study-level results: Patients with an early start, nivolumab under 1 year after ASCT, were excluded. Newly diagnosed patients had diversity similar to the baseline diversity of complete responders. Possibly reflecting disease activity or prior therapy, repertoire differences have causes that remain undefined.

The material sequenced was peripheral blood mononuclear cells (PBMCs), taken before the second cycle of nivolumab. This clonotype was sampled from a human donor with classical Hodgkin lymphoma.

This chain's CDR3 is CASSGLAGSYEQYF. DNA for the CDR3: TGTGCCAGCAGTGGACTAGCGGGATCGTACGAGCAGTACTTC. The J gene is TRBJ2-7, the V gene TRBV6-1, with 11 bases that match TRBD2. Germline lookup yields CDR1 MNHNS and CDR2 SASEGT. V lost 4 bases and J lost 4; bases outside the gene matches: 3. CDR3 length: 14 residues.